This TCR beta chain was retrieved from a study of CD8 T cells in Susac syndrome. Overall study results and limits: CD8+ clonal expansion in Susac peaked in TEMRA cells and active patients.

The germline gives CDR1 SEHNR, CDR2 FQNEAQ (reference sequence). The CDR3 has 14 amino acids. The V end lost 1 base, the J end lost 12 bases, and 16 bases lay between the germline ends. As regards this clonotype: Its target is not known.

RNA was extracted with the RNeasy kit, and a quantity of roughly 0.5 to 1 ug was reverse transcribed using random hexamers. The CDR3 of TCR beta was amplified by immunoSEQ multiplex PCR across 54 Vbeta and 13 Jbeta. TCRdb used MiXCR to reprocess the immunoSEQ multiplex PCR reads, holding one entry per CDR3 protein. The table shows 80,000 to 90,000 distinct CDR3 sequences, with 85% to 95% occurring only once. J is TRBJ2-1 and V is TRBV7-9, with D possibly matching TRBD2 (6 bases). The specimen was CD8+ T cells from PBMCs. This TCR was recovered from a human donor with Susac syndrome. The CDR3 protein is CASSLEVTGAWQFF. The DNA for the CDR3 is TGTGCCAGCAGCTTAGAAGTGACGGGAGCGTGGCAGTTCTTC. The whole variable domain, remainder taken from reference TRBV7-9 and TRBJ2-1, is DTGVSQNPRHKITKRGQNVTFRCDPISEHNRLYWYRQTLGQGPEFLTYFQNEAQLEKSRLLSDRFSAERPKGSFSTLEIQRTEQGDSAMYLCASSLEVTGAWQFFGPGTRLTVL.